Listed below are T cell receptor beta chains from one sample, sequenced in a study of blood T cells in healthy people across ages. MiXCR, run by TCRdb on the 5' RACE reads, gives a single entry per CDR3 protein. The repertoire has 800,000 to 950,000 distinct CDR3 sequences, 25% to 35% of them found once; the top ten carry roughly 10%. This sample also belongs to another study, concerning T cells of mothers and their children.

The sample comprised blood. The receptors originated from a woman aged 40 to 55 in good health. Both conserved end residues are part of each CDR3. A D gene is named only where the DNA matches it firmly. Only some rows state a clone size, as once, few, many or a class for expanded clones.

CDR3 length	J gene	clone size	D gene	V gene	CDR3 DNA	CDR3 protein
16	TRBJ1-2	NA	NA	TRBV7-9	TGTGCCAGCAGCTTATCGTTGGACACCTACCGGTATGGCTACACCTTC	CASSLSLDTYRYGYTF
14	TRBJ2-1	many	NA	TRBV5-1	TGCGCCAGCAGCTTGGTCGGACAGTACAATGAGCAGTTCTTC	CASSLVGQYNEQFF
14	TRBJ2-7	few	NA	TRBV5-1	TGCGCCAGCAGCTTGACAGGCTCCTCGGGATTCCAGTACTTC	CASSLTGSSGFQYF
19	TRBJ2-1	NA	TRBD2	TRBV6-5	TGTGCCAGCGTTCACTCCGGGACTAGCGGGGGGGGGTCCTACAATGAGCAGTTCTTC	CASVHSGTSGGGSYNEQFF
15	TRBJ2-2	NA	TRBD2	TRBV5-1	TGCGCCAGCAGGTTCCTAGCGGGGGAAACCGGGGAGCTGTTTTTT	CASRFLAGETGELFF
15	TRBJ2-7	many	NA	TRBV3-1	TGTGCCAGCAGCCAAGCCGGGACTCAAGGCCACGAGCAGTACTTC	CASSQAGTQGHEQYF
13	TRBJ2-2	few	NA	TRBV12-3/TRBV12-4	TGTGCCAGCAGACACGACCCTGGCGGGGAGCTGTTTTTT	CASRHDPGGELFF
15	TRBJ2-6	NA	NA	TRBV6-1	TGTGCCAGCAGTGAAGCAACCTCTGGGGCCAACGTCCTGACTTTC	CASSEATSGANVLTF
16	TRBJ1-5	few	NA	TRBV12-3/TRBV12-4	TGTGCCAGCAGTCCATTCTCCGGCGGTAGCAATCAGCCCCAGCATTTT	CASSPFSGGSNQPQHF
14	TRBJ1-2	NA	NA	TRBV6-6	TGTGCCAGCAGTTTCGACAGTACGAACTATGGCTGCACCTTC	CASSFDSTNYGCTF
19	TRBJ2-3	few	TRBD2	TRBV5-1	TGCGCCAGCAGCTTTTCTAGCGGGGGGCCCCGCGAGGGCACAGATACGCAGTATTTT	CASSFSSGGPREGTDTQYF
15	TRBJ2-1	NA	NA	TRBV2	TGTGCCACCCAAACAGCGCAAAGCTCCTACAATGAGCAGTTCTTC	CATQTAQSSYNEQFF
16	TRBJ1-1	NA	NA	TRBV27	TGTGCCAGCAGTTTATCGTCGGAGGGTGTAGACACTGAAGCTTTCTTT	CASSLSSEGVDTEAFF
14	TRBJ2-7	NA	TRBD2	TRBV5-1	TGCGCCAGCAGCCGGGAGGGGAATCCGCACGAGCAGTACTTC	CASSREGNPHEQYF
15	TRBJ2-3	once	TRBD1	TRBV2	TGTGCCAGCAGTGAGTGGACAGGACAGACAGATACGCAGTATTTT	CASSEWTGQTDTQYF
15	TRBJ2-7	few	TRBD2	TRBV5-1	TGCGCCAGCAGCCCGACTAGCGGGGACGCCTACGAGCAGTACTTC	CASSPTSGDAYEQYF
15	TRBJ2-3	few	NA	TRBV5-1	TGCGCCAGCAGCTTCTCCGGACATTACACAGATACGCAGTATTTT	CASSFSGHYTDTQYF
16	TRBJ1-3	NA	TRBD1	TRBV10-3	TGTGCCATCAGTCCGGGACAGTTCCACTCTGGAAACACCATATATTTT	CAISPGQFHSGNTIYF
13	TRBJ1-1	few	NA	TRBV28	TGTGCCACCCGAGAGGGATGGAACACTGAAGCTTTCTTT	CATREGWNTEAFF
17	TRBJ1-2	many	NA	TRBV9	TGTGCCAGCAGCCCTACACCAGATTCCGGGGCGAACTATGGCTACACCTTC	CASSPTPDSGANYGYTF